This TCR beta chain derives from a study of cytomegalovirus exposure and HLA in healthy donors. CDR3 size: 15 residues. The junction had 8 bases not matched to a gene; V was cut back by 4 bases and J by 3 bases. CDR1 and CDR2 (germline): LGHNA, YSLEER. This clone was counted between two and nine times. Its antigen is unidentified. Notes on the study in general: HLA-A and HLA-B allele assignments for most subjects were reportedly predicted accurately using TCR beta sequences. Later examination showed HLA-associated TCR beta chains had greater clonal expansion than equally common others. Earlier analysis looked at TCR beta V segments, and most were productive about 87% or about 30% of the time.

The PCR employed 60 Vbeta primers together with 13 Jbeta primers. TCRdb's table, derived via immunoSEQ multiplex PCR, lists solely in-frame clones and lacks some. The sample includes 75,000 or so clones, 65% to 70% of them seen just once. This sequence joins TRBV4-3 and TRBJ2-7; 8 bases agree with TRBD1. What was sequenced was PBMCs. This TCR was sampled from a man aged 40-49 years in good health and CMV-seropositive. For the CDR3, the DNA is TGCGCCAGCAGCCCTGACAGGGGAGCCCTCTACGAGCAGTACTTC. Amino acid sequence: CASSPDRGALYEQYF.